The rows below give T cell receptor beta chains drawn from one sample of a study of blood T cell repertoires in COVID-19. This table comes from immunoSEQ multiplex PCR, and its TCRdb copy is limited to in-frame clones, with some not included. This table holds about 190,000 clones, around 82% found once. The sequenced sample was peripheral blood. The receptor source for this set is an elderly man with COVID-19, enrolled during active disease. Each CDR3 is given with its conserved first and last residue. A D gene is named only where the DNA matches it firmly.

j_call d_call v_call cdr3_aa
TRBJ2-3 TRBD2 TRBV11-3 CASSPGTSAVDTQYF
TRBJ1-2 TRBD1 TRBV5-1 CASIPGGGGNYGYTF
TRBJ1-1 TRBD1 TRBV5-1 CASSSAGTDYTEAFF
TRBJ1-2 . TRBV4-3 CASSQGRGGGYTF
TRBJ1-2 TRBD1 TRBV6-5 CASSTDRLSYGYTF
TRBJ2-2 TRBD2 TRBV4-1 CASSQELAGGPNTGELFF
TRBJ2-7 TRBD2 TRBV7-6 CASSPGTSGGPQYF
TRBJ1-2 TRBD1 TRBV11-3 CASSLSGGTVYGYTF
TRBJ2-2 . TRBV5-1 CASSLGGASFLNTGELFF
TRBJ1-5 . TRBV7-3 CASSWRSAFYSNQPQHF
TRBJ1-6 . TRBV6-6 CASSRDRGLHF
TRBJ1-5 TRBD1 TRBV10-3 CAISESTGGVQPQHF
TRBJ2-1 . TRBV27 CASRRPRAAYNEQFF
TRBJ1-1 . TRBV5-8 CASSLVAGRGTEAFF
TRBJ1-1 . TRBV7-3 CASSLFGWTEAFF
TRBJ1-6 . TRBV11-3 CASSPSAGPHSPPHF
TRBJ1-4 TRBD1 TRBV5-1 CASSQGQPNEKLFF
TRBJ1-5 . TRBV7-9 CASSLTGFNQPQHF
TRBJ2-2 . TRBV5-1 CASSLEAANTGELFF
TRBJ2-6 . TRBV7-9 CASSELRSGANVLTF
TRBJ1-1 . TRBV5-1 CASSLTLNTEAFF
TRBJ1-2 TRBD1 TRBV24-1 CATSDRANYGYTF